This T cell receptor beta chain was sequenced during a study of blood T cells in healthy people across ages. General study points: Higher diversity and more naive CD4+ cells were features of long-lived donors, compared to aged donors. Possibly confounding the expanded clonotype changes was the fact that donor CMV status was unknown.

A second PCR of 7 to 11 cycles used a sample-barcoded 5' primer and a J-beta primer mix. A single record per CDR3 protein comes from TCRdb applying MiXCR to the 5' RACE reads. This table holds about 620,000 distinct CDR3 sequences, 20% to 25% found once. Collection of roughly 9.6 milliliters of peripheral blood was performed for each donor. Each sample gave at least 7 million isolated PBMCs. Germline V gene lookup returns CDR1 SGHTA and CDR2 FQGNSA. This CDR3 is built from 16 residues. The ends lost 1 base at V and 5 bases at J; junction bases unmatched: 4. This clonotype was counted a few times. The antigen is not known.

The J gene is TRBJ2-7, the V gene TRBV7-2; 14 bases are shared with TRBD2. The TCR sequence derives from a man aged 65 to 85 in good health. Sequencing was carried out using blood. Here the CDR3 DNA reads TGTGCCAGCAGCTTAGGGCCGGGACTAGCGGGAGACGAGCAGTACTTC. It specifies CASSLGPGLAGDEQYF.